These T cell receptor beta chains were read from a single sample in a study of PD-1 blockade in mismatch repair-deficient tumors. Here immunoSEQ multiplex PCR was the method, and the copy in TCRdb shows in-frame clones only, minus some. Of around 48,000 clones listed, approximately 78% are singletons. The specimen was peripheral blood, collected 4 weeks after starting pembrolizumab. These receptors were taken from an adult with mismatch repair-deficient cancer. CDR3s include the opening cysteine and the closing phenylalanine or tryptophan. Fields, in order: V gene, clone size, D gene, J gene, CDR3 DNA, CDR3 protein. The D gene is left open where the match is weak. A clone size is listed for some rows: how often the clone was seen (once, few, many), or a class if it is expanded.

v_gene: TRBV18; abundance: once; d_gene: TRBD1; j_gene: TRBJ2-2; CDR3nt: TGTGCCAGCTCACCAAATCCCATACAGGGGTTCACCGGGGAGCTGTTTTTT; CDR3aa: CASSPNPIQGFTGELFF
v_gene: TRBV7-9; abundance: -; d_gene: -; j_gene: TRBJ2-3; CDR3nt: TGTGCCAGCAGTGACAGGCTCCATAGCACAGATACGCAGTATTTT; CDR3aa: CASSDRLHSTDTQYF
v_gene: TRBV19; abundance: few; d_gene: -; j_gene: TRBJ2-7; CDR3nt: TGTGCCAGTAGTATAGATCCGAGGTACGAGCAGTACTTC; CDR3aa: CASSIDPRYEQYF
v_gene: TRBV27; abundance: -; d_gene: TRBD2; j_gene: TRBJ2-1; CDR3nt: TGTGCCAGCACCACACTAGCGACTAACTACAATGAGCAGTTCTTC; CDR3aa: CASTTLATNYNEQFF
v_gene: TRBV15; abundance: -; d_gene: -; j_gene: TRBJ2-1; CDR3nt: TGTGCCACCAGCAGAGATCGGACGGCGCAGGGACATCGGACAGATTACAATGAGCAGTTCTTC; CDR3aa: CATSRDRTAQGHRTDYNEQFF
v_gene: TRBV30; abundance: -; d_gene: TRBD1; j_gene: TRBJ1-3; CDR3nt: TGTGCCTGGAGTGCGACAAGGGGGCGATCCGGAAACACCATATATTTT; CDR3aa: CAWSATRGRSGNTIYF
v_gene: TRBV30; abundance: -; d_gene: TRBD2; j_gene: TRBJ2-1; CDR3nt: TGTGCCTGGACTAGCGGGACGTACAATGAGCAGTTCTTC; CDR3aa: CAWTSGTYNEQFF
v_gene: TRBV7-9; abundance: -; d_gene: -; j_gene: TRBJ1-1; CDR3nt: TGTGCCAGCAGCCGTGTCGCGGAGGGCACTGAAGCTTTCTTT; CDR3aa: CASSRVAEGTEAFF
v_gene: TRBV7-3; abundance: -; d_gene: -; j_gene: TRBJ2-1; CDR3nt: TGTGCCAGCACCCCGGGACCGCTTCTGAGCAATGAGCAGTTCTTC; CDR3aa: CASTPGPLLSNEQFF
v_gene: TRBV29-1; abundance: -; d_gene: TRBD1; j_gene: TRBJ2-3; CDR3nt: TGCAGCGCACAGGGGGATAGCACAGATACGCAGTATTTT; CDR3aa: CSAQGDSTDTQYF
v_gene: TRBV25-1; abundance: once; d_gene: -; j_gene: TRBJ1-1; CDR3nt: TGTGCCAGCAGTGAATTAGGGAAGGTCTCTGAAGCTTTCTTT; CDR3aa: CASSELGKVSEAFF
v_gene: TRBV30; abundance: -; d_gene: -; j_gene: TRBJ1-5; CDR3nt: TGTGCCTGGAGTGTACGTGGCAGGGGCACTAATCAGCCCCAGCATTTT; CDR3aa: CAWSVRGRGTNQPQHF
v_gene: TRBV2; abundance: once; d_gene: TRBD1; j_gene: TRBJ2-7; CDR3nt: TGTGCCAGCAAGGAAAGGTGGGACAGGGTTTACGAGCAGTACTTC; CDR3aa: CASKERWDRVYEQYF
v_gene: TRBV4-1; abundance: few; d_gene: -; j_gene: TRBJ2-7; CDR3nt: TGCGCCAGCAGCCCCGGGACCCCCTACGAGCAGTACTTC; CDR3aa: CASSPGTPYEQYF
v_gene: TRBV7-7; abundance: few; d_gene: TRBD1; j_gene: TRBJ2-1; CDR3nt: TGTGCTAGCAGCTTAGACAGGGAGAATGAGCAGTTCTTC; CDR3aa: CASSLDRENEQFF
v_gene: TRBV6-1; abundance: -; d_gene: TRBD1; j_gene: TRBJ2-3; CDR3nt: TGTGCCAGCAGTCAAGTTAGGACAGGGTCATTCACAGATACGCAGTATTTT; CDR3aa: CASSQVRTGSFTDTQYF